This is a list of T cell receptor beta chains from one sample in a study of T cells after yellow fever vaccination. One entry per CDR3 protein results from TCRdb running MiXCR on the 5' RACE reads. Here the sample spans approximately 250,000 distinct CDR3 sequences, 5.2% being singletons. Sequenced material: CD4+ T cells sorted from PBMCs, taken on the day of the yellow fever booster vaccination. The origin of the receptors is a young man who received the YFV17D yellow fever vaccine. Each CDR3 is given with its conserved first and last residue. D genes are given only for firm matches. Some rows have no size entry. The others give once, few or many, or a class for an expanded clone.

>many|TRBJ2-7|.|TRBV27
TGTGCCAGCAGTTTTGAATACGGGGAAAGATTCAGGCAGTACTTC
CASSFEYGERFRQYF
>.|TRBJ1-1|.|TRBV20-1
TGCAGTGTCCGGGGCAGACTCCACACTGAAGCTTTCTTT
CSVRGRLHTEAFF
>many|TRBJ2-4|.|TRBV4-2
TGTGCCAGCAGCCCCGGAGGGCTAGCCAAAAACATTCAGTACTTC
CASSPGGLAKNIQYF
>many|TRBJ2-1|TRBD1|TRBV4-3
TGCGCCAGCAGCCTAGAGACAGGGGGAGATCAGTTCTTC
CASSLETGGDQFF
>many|TRBJ1-1|.|TRBV18
TGTGCCAGCTCACCATTGAACAGGGATGAAGCTTTCTTT
CASSPLNRDEAFF
>many|TRBJ2-5|TRBD1|TRBV7-2
TGTGCCAGCAGCCGACCCCGATCCGGGACAGCCCCCGGCTGGCAAGAGACCCAGTACTTC
CASSRPRSGTAPGWQETQYF
>few|TRBJ2-5|.|TRBV30
TGTGCCTGGAGTGTATTAGAGACCCAGTACTTC
CAWSVLETQYF
>many|TRBJ1-1|.|TRBV5-1
TGCGCCAGCAGTTTACTATTGGGAAAAGAGACTGAAGCTTTCTTT
CASSLLLGKETEAFF
>many|TRBJ2-5|.|TRBV5-1
TGCGCCAGCAGCTTGTACGGAACTCAAGAGACCCAGTACTTC
CASSLYGTQETQYF
>few|TRBJ1-1|.|TRBV6-5
TGTGCCAGCAGTTCCCGGCCCACTACACGGGTGAACACTGAAGCTTTCTTT
CASSSRPTTRVNTEAFF
>once|TRBJ2-7|.|TRBV2
TGTGCCAGCAGTGATGCCGGCTACGAGCAGTACTTC
CASSDAGYEQYF
>few|TRBJ1-3|.|TRBV20-1
TGCAGTGCTAGTGGCGGGGTGGCCCCTGGAAACACCATATATTTT
CSASGGVAPGNTIYF
>.|TRBJ2-4|.|TRBV4-3
TGCGCCAGCAGCCAAGCGGCAGGGACGGTAGCCAAAAACATTCAGTACTTC
CASSQAAGTVAKNIQYF
>few|TRBJ2-2|TRBD2|TRBV4-3
TGCGCCAGCAGTAGCGGGGTAACGACCGGGGAGCTGTTTTTT
CASSSGVTTGELFF
>many|TRBJ2-2|.|TRBV5-1
TGCGCCAGCAGCTTTGACAAGAACACCGGGGAGCTGTTTTTT
CASSFDKNTGELFF
>.|TRBJ2-5|.|TRBV18
TGTGCCAGCTCACCCCTCTCCGGCCAAGAGACCCAGTACTTC
CASSPLSGQETQYF
>.|TRBJ1-1|.|TRBV9
TGTGCCAGCAGCGTAGCTCCAGCGGGAACTGAAGCTTTCTTT
CASSVAPAGTEAFF
>.|TRBJ1-1|.|TRBV2
TGTGCCAGCAGTGAAGCGTTAAACACTGAAGCTTTCTTT
CASSEALNTEAFF
>.|TRBJ2-1|TRBD2|TRBV27
TGTGCCAGCAGTTCCGAAGGTGCGGGGGAGTACAATGAGCAGTTCTTC
CASSSEGAGEYNEQFF
>many|TRBJ2-4|.|TRBV5-1
TGCGCCAGCAGCCTCAGTTCCGCGACCAAAAACATTCAGTACTTC
CASSLSSATKNIQYF
>.|TRBJ1-5|.|TRBV20-1
TGCAGTGCTACCAGCCCCAATCAGCCCCAGCATTTT
CSATSPNQPQHF
>.|TRBJ1-4|TRBD1|TRBV20-1
TGCAGTGCTAGACCGCCAGGGGGCACTAATGAAAAACTGTTTTTT
CSARPPGGTNEKLFF
>many|TRBJ2-3|.|TRBV12-3/TRBV12-4
TGTGCCAGCACCCCAGCAGGGTCGGCAGATACGCAGTATTTT
CASTPAGSADTQYF
>few|TRBJ2-3|TRBD1|TRBV9
TGTGCCAGCACCAGGGGGCTCACCACAGATACGCAGTATTTT
CASTRGLTTDTQYF
>many|TRBJ2-1|.|TRBV2
TGTGCCAGCAAGAGGCTAGCCGAAGTGCAGTTCTTC
CASKRLAEVQFF
>many|TRBJ2-3|.|TRBV5-1
TGCGCCAGCAGCTTGCACAGGGTGGATACGCAGTATTTT
CASSLHRVDTQYF
>few|TRBJ2-2|TRBD1|TRBV20-1
TGCAGTGGCTCACAGGGGGCGAACACCGGGGAGCTGTTTTTT
CSGSQGANTGELFF
>few|TRBJ2-5|TRBD2|TRBV7-8
TGTGCCAGCAGACCGGGACTAGTGGGTGAGACCCAGTACTTC
CASRPGLVGETQYF
>many|TRBJ1-6|TRBD1|TRBV9
TGTGCCAGCAGCCCCGGACAGGGAGATTCACCCCTCCACTTT
CASSPGQGDSPLHF
>many|TRBJ2-2|.|TRBV4-1
TGCGCCAGCAGCCAAGAGCGGGTGAATACCGGGGAGCTGTTTTTT
CASSQERVNTGELFF
>many|TRBJ2-7|TRBD2|TRBV10-3
TGTGCCATCAGTGATACCCCCGGGACTAGCGGGCCCGAGCAGTACTTC
CAISDTPGTSGPEQYF
>few|TRBJ1-2|TRBD1|TRBV25-1
TGTGCCAGCAGTGAGTCCGGCAGGGGGGGACCCTCTTATGGCTACACCTTC
CASSESGRGGPSYGYTF
>few|TRBJ1-6|.|TRBV7-9
TGTGCCAGCAGCCGCAGCGGTAATTCACCCCTCCACTTT
CASSRSGNSPLHF
>.|TRBJ1-2|.|TRBV12-3/TRBV12-4
TGTGCCAGCACCCCATGGGGTACAGGCGACTATGGCTACACCTTC
CASTPWGTGDYGYTF
>few|TRBJ1-1|.|TRBV10-3
TGTGCCATCGCTGACAGACTGAACACTGAAGCTTTCTTT
CAIADRLNTEAFF
>many|TRBJ2-6|.|TRBV12-3/TRBV12-4
TGTGCCAGCAGCGTCGACAGCACTGGGGCCAACGTCCTGACTTTC
CASSVDSTGANVLTF
>many|TRBJ1-4|.|TRBV12-3/TRBV12-4
TGTGCCAGCAGTCCAAGCTTGGGGACCCCCAAAAAACTGTTTTTT
CASSPSLGTPKKLFF
>many|TRBJ2-5|.|TRBV6-2/TRBV6-3
TGTGCCAGCAGGCCGGGGGGCGAGACCCAGTACTTC
CASRPGGETQYF
>few|TRBJ2-5|.|TRBV7-2
TGTGCCAGCAGCTTAGATTTTGGAGAGACCCAGTACTTC
CASSLDFGETQYF
>many|TRBJ2-7|TRBD1|TRBV6-2/TRBV6-3
TGTGCCAGCAGTTCCTACCTCACAGGGGGCGAGCAGTACTTC
CASSSYLTGGEQYF